The entry below gives a single T cell receptor (beta chain) sequence along with its context. This sample stems from a study of early T cells in non-severe SARS-CoV-2 infection. A single record per CDR3 protein comes from TCRdb applying MiXCR to the 5' RACE reads. Of tens of thousands of distinct CDR3 sequences listed, 9% to 15% are singletons. The ends were cut back, 0 bases at V and 4 bases at J, with 12 bases in the middle. CDR3 length: 15 amino acids. Looked up from germline, CDR1 is LGHNA and CDR2 is YNFKEQ. The V gene is TRBV4-2, the J gene TRBJ1-2; D gene uncertain. The specimen was whole blood. The TCR was taken from an adult who was a healthcare worker with PCR-confirmed SARS-CoV-2 infection or an uninfected control (not recorded which). CDR3 DNA sequence: TGTGCCAGCAGCCAAGAAAGGACGGATACCTATGGCTACACCTTC. Translated: CASSQERTDTYGYTF.